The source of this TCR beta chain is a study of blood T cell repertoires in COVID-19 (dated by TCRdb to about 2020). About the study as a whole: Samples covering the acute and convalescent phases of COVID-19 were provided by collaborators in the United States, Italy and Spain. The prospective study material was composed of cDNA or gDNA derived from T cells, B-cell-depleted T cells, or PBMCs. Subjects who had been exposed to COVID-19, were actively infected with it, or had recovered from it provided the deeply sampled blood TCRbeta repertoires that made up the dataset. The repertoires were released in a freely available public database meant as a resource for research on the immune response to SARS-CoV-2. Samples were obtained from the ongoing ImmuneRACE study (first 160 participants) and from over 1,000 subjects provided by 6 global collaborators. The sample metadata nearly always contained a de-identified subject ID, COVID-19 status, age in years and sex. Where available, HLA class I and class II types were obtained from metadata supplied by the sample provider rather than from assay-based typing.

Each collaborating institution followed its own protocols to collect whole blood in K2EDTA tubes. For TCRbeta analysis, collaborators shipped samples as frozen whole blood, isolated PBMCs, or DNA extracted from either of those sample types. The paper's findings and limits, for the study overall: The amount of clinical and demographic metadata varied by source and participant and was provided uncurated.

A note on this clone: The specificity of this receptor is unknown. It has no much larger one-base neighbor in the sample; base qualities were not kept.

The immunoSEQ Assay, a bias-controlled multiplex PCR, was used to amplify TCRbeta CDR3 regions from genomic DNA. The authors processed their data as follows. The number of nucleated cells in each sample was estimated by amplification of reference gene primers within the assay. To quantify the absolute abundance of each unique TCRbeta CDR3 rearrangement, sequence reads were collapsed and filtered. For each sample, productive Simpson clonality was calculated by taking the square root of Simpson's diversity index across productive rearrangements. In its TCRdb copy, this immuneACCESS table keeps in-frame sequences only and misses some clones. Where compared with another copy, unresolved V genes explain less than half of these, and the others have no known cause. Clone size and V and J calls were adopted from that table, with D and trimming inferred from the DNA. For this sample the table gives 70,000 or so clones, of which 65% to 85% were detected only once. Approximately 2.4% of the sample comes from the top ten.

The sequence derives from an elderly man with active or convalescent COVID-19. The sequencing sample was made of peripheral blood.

The nucleotide sequence reads as follows: TGTGCCAGCAGTTACCCGACAGGCATGAACACTGAAGCTTTCTTT. Protein translation: CASSYPTGMNTEAFF. This chain joins TRBV6-5 to TRBJ1-1; a weak D assignment points to TRBD1 (6 bases agree). Trimming at the junction amounts to 2 bases on V and 0 bases on J, and the germline ends lie 10 bases apart. Per the germline V gene, MNHEY is the CDR1 and SVGAGI is the CDR2. There are 15 amino acids in the CDR3, from cysteine to phenylalanine inclusive. Kept here is only the CDR3 DNA, which spans 45 bases and is read in frame from base 1.